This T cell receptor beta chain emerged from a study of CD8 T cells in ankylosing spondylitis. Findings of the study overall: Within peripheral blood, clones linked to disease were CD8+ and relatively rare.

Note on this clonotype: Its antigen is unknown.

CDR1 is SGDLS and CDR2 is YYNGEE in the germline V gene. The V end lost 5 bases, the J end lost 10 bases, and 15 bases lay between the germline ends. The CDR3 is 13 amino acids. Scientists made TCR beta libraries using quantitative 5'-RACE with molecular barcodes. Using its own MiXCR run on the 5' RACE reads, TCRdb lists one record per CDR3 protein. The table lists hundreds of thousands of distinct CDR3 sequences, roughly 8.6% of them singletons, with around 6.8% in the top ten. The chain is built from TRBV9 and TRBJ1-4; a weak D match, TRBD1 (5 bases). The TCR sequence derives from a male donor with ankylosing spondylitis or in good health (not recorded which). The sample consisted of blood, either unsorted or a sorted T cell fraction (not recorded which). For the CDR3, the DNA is TGTGCCAGCAGGGTGGTGACCGGGGGAAAACTGTTTTTT. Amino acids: CASRVVTGGKLFF.